This TCR beta chain is drawn from a study of early T cells in non-severe SARS-CoV-2 infection. A single record per CDR3 protein comes from TCRdb applying MiXCR to the 5' RACE reads. The table has tens of thousands of distinct CDR3 sequences, 6.5% to 8.5% seen once. This clonotype was detected many times. CDR1 is SNHLY, CDR2 FYNNEI, per germline. Between the trimmed V and J ends, which lost 2 bases and 10 bases, there was a span of 11 bases. The CDR3 totals 12 residues. The sample consisted of whole blood. The clonotype originates from an adult who was a healthcare worker with PCR-confirmed SARS-CoV-2 infection or an uninfected control (not recorded which). V and J are TRBV2 and TRBJ1-1; D gene ambiguous. The CDR3 here is CASSERTPRAFF. The CDR3 bases are TGTGCCAGCAGTGAAAGGACCCCACGAGCTTTCTTT.